This TCR beta chain was sequenced in a study of blood T cell repertoires in COVID-19. Across the whole study: Acute and convalescent COVID-19 specimens originated in the United States, Italy and Spain. T cells, B-cell-depleted T cells, or PBMCs provided the cDNA or gDNA that served as material.

Germline CDR1 SGHTA, CDR2 FQGNSA. The CDR3 is made up of 14 amino acids. Deletions cut 4 bases from V and 2 bases from J, with 10 bases between. Per the original methods: For nucleated cells, counts were estimated from reference gene primer amplification. Sequencing was performed with immunoSEQ multiplex PCR; in TCRdb, only in-frame clones are kept and a portion is missing. V, J and clone size are those of that table, while D and trimming were read from the DNA. Among 100,000 or so clones listed, roughly 79% were seen once. The sequence was collected from a woman aged 70-85 years with acute or convalescent COVID-19. Sequencing input: peripheral blood. The chain combines TRBV7-2 with TRBJ2-3; unclear D gene. The CDR3 nucleotides are TGTGCCAGCAGCTACGCCCTACTCACAGATACGCAGTATTTT. This encodes CASSYALLTDTQYF.